Presented here are 6 T cell receptor beta chains from one specimen sequenced in a study of T cell clonotyping in hematopoietic cell transplantation. Time point meaning: recipient sample about 28 days before transplant, after cytoreduction. Sequenced by immunoSEQ multiplex PCR; TCRdb stores in-frame clones only, minus some. The data hold approximately 42,000 clones, with about 85% observed a single time. The specimen comprised peripheral blood mononuclear cells, sampled before stem cell transplant. The receptors shown here come from a man between 60 and 75 years old with acute myeloid leukemia. Some clones in this sample may be carry-over from other donors' samples.

This sequence joins TRBV5-1 and TRBJ2-7, with no clear D. The CDR3 extends over 12 amino acids. CDR1 SGHRS and CDR2 YFSETQ come from the germline V gene. The ends were cut back, 5 bases at V and 7 bases at J, with 13 bases in the middle. CDR3 amino acids: CASSSTSDEQYF. In nucleotides, the CDR3 is TGCGCCAGCAGTTCTACGTCCGATGAGCAGTACTTC. The full variable domain, with the rest looked up from reference TRBV5-1 and TRBJ2-7, is KAGVTQTPRYLIKTRGQQVTLSCSPISGHRSVSWYQQTPGQGLQFLFEYFSETQRNKGNFPGRFSGRQFSNSRSEMNVSTLELGDSALYLCASSSTSDEQYFGPGTRLTVT.

The CDR3 sequence is CASSRETGERNTEAFF. The CDR3, as DNA: TGTGCCAGCTCCAGAGAAACAGGGGAGAGGAACACTGAAGCTTTCTTT. The chain combines TRBV18 with TRBJ1-1; 7 bases align to TRBD1. Unmatched junction bases numbered 11, after V lost 6 bases and J lost 1 base. The CDR3 covers 16 residues. Per germline, CDR1 KGHSH and CDR2 LQKENI.

The chain couples TRBV7-9 to TRBJ1-4, with D unresolved. Germline assignment: CDR1 SEHNR and CDR2 FQNEAQ (reference sequence). The CDR3 covers 14 residues. With 2 bases removed from V and 8 bases from J, the gap between germline ends came to 12 bases. CDR3 sequence reads: CASSLSADGEKLFF. The CDR3 region has the DNA TGTGCCAGCAGCTTATCCGCTGACGGAGAAAAACTGTTTTTT.

The rearrangement links TRBV11-1 to TRBJ1-1; 8 bases agree with TRBD1. Trimming took 5 bases from V and 11 from J; bases not matched to a gene: 7. CDR3 length: 12 amino acids. Germline V gene lookup returns CDR1 SGHAT and CDR2 FQDESV (reference sequence). The CDR3 DNA sequence: TGTGCCAGCAGCCTCACAGGGGGTAGGGCTTTCTTT. This encodes CASSLTGGRAFF.

Comments on this clone: At one boundary the junction diverges from the germline segment, which might be a read error. The rearrangement links TRBV7-8 to TRBJ2-7; possible D gene TRBD1, 6 bases. The CDR3 runs 16 residues. Per the germline V gene, CDR1 is SGHVS and CDR2 is FQNEAQ. This chain's CDR3 is CASSVARDTTAYEQYF. CDR3 bases: TGTGCCAGCAGCGTAGCCCGGGACACGACCGCCTACGAGCAGTACTTC. The full variable domain, in which reference TRBV7-8 and TRBJ2-7 provide the parts outside the CDR3, is GAGVSQSPRYKVAKRGQDVALRCDPISGHVSLFWYQQALGQGPEFLTYFQNEAQLDKSGLPSDRFFAERPEGSVSTLKIQRTQQEDSAVYLCASSVARDTTAYEQYFGPGTRLTVT.

The V gene is TRBV10-1, the J gene TRBJ2-5; D is perhaps TRBD2 (6 bases). Germline V lookup: CDR1 WNHNN, CDR2 SYGVQD (reference sequence). This CDR3 contains 14 residues. Trimming cost V 4 bases and J 5 bases, with 14 bases left between them. CDR3: CASSALGGKETQYF. The CDR3 DNA reads TGCGCCAGCAGTGCCCTGGGGGGTAAGGAGACCCAGTACTTC.